The 6 T cell receptor beta chains given below trace back to one sample, sequenced in a study of CD8 T cells in ankylosing spondylitis. In TCRdb, the 5' RACE reads were re-called with MiXCR into one record per CDR3 protein. The sample lists about 350,000 distinct CDR3 sequences; approximately 22% were seen once. Sequencing input: blood, either unsorted or a sorted T cell fraction (not recorded which). The receptors originated from a male donor with ankylosing spondylitis or in good health (not recorded which).

The chain combines TRBV5-6 with TRBJ1-2; possible D gene TRBD1, 5 bases. Trimming stripped 0 bases from V and 3 bases from J, with 9 bases between. The CDR3 length is 14 residues. The V gene's germline CDR1 is SGHDT and CDR2 YYEEEE. In nucleotides, the CDR3 is TGTGCCAGCAGCTTGGTCCGGGGGTACTATGGCTACACCTTC. Protein sequence: CASSLVRGYYGYTF.

There are a few counts of this clonotype. The CDR3 protein is CASSPRTGKTYEQYF. The CDR3 DNA follows: TGTGCCAGCAGTCCCCGGACAGGGAAGACCTACGAGCAGTACTTC. V gene TRBV12-3 or TRBV12-4 combines with J gene TRBJ2-7; 8 bases map to TRBD1. The CDR3 is 15 amino acids. Trimming removed 5 bases from V and 2 bases from J; junction bases left unmatched: 8.

The J gene is TRBJ2-1, the V gene TRBV7-9; tentative D call: TRBD1 (5 bases). V was pared by 2 bases and J by 2 bases, with 7 bases between. The germline CDR1 and CDR2 sequences are SEHNR and FQNEAQ (reference sequence). This CDR3 spans 14 amino acids. The CDR3 DNA is TGTGCCAGCAGCTTACGACAGCCCTACAATGAGCAGTTCTTC. It encodes CASSLRQPYNEQFF.

The chain joins TRBV28 to TRBJ2-1, with 9 bases identical to TRBD2. V gave up 6 bases and J gave up 4 bases; unmatched junction bases: 7. This CDR3 comprises 15 residues. Germline V gives CDR1 MDHEN, CDR2 SYDVKM. DNA for the CDR3: TGTGCCAGCAGGGTACGGCGGGGGGGATACAATGAGCAGTTCTTC. Protein product: CASRVRRGGYNEQFF.

This clonotype was found a few times. The chain employs TRBV25-1 and TRBJ1-1, with TRBD1 as a possible D gene (5 bases). The CDR3 loop spans 15 amino acids. CDR1 is MGHDK and CDR2 is SYGVNS in the germline V gene. The V end was cut by 0 bases, the J end by 3 bases, with 11 bases between. CDR3 in DNA: TGTGCCAGCAGTGAATATGACGGGGCTTACACTGAAGCTTTCTTT. Amino acid sequence: CASSEYDGAYTEAFF.

This clonotype has only a few counts. The chain is built from TRBV7-9 and TRBJ2-1; TRBD2 aligns across 8 bases. The CDR3 is made up of 14 amino acids. CDR1 and CDR2 (germline): SEHNR, FQNEAQ (reference sequence). The J segment lost 7 bases and the V segment lost 5 bases, leaving 7 bases of the junction unmatched. DNA for the CDR3: TGTGCCAGCAGCCCCGGGGGGGGCGGGAATGAGCAGTTCTTC. Amino acids: CASSPGGGGNEQFF. Based on the CDR3 plus reference TRBV7-9 and TRBJ2-1, the full variable domain is DTGVSQNPRHKITKRGQNVTFRCDPISEHNRLYWYRQTLGQGPEFLTYFQNEAQLEKSRLLSDRFSAERPKGSFSTLEIQRTEQGDSAMYLCASSPGGGGNEQFFGPGTRLTVL.